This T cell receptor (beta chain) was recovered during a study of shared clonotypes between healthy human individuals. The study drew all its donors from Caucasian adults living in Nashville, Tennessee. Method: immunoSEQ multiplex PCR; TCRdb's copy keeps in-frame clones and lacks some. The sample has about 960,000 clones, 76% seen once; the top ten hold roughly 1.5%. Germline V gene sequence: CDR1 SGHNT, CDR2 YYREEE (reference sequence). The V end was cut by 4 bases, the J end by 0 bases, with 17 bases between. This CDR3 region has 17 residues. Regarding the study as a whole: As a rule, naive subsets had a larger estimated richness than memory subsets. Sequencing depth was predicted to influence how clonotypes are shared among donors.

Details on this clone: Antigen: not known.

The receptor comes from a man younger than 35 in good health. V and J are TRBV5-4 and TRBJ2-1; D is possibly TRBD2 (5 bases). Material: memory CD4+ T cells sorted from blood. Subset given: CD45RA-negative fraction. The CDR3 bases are TGTGCCAGCAGCCTCCCGGAGCGGAGAAGCTCCTACAATGAGCAGTTCTTC. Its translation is CASSLPERRSSYNEQFF.